The 15 T cell receptor beta chains reported below all come from one sample, sequenced in a study of blood T cell repertoires in COVID-19. TCRdb keeps only in-frame clones here, not all; method: immunoSEQ multiplex PCR. Of tens of thousands of clones detected, nearly 90% appear once; the ten largest clones hold 5.3%. The sequenced sample consisted of peripheral blood. The receptors here all came from a man aged 50-59 years with acute or convalescent COVID-19.

V and J are TRBV21-1 and TRBJ1-2; TRBD1 reflects the table's D call only, with no check against the DNA. TRBV21-1 is shown as a pseudogene. The CDR3 covers 17 residues. The CDR3 sequence is CASSNLGPPNKNYGYTF. The CDR3 coding sequence is TGTGCCAGCAGCAATTTGGGGCCCCCCAACAAAAACTATGGCTACACCTTC.

The chain combines TRBV21-1 with TRBJ2-1; TRBD2 is the table's D call and was not checked against the DNA. TRBV21-1 is a pseudogene. The CDR3 runs to 17 residues. The CDR3 sequence is CASSRPFTSGSTNEQFF. CDR3 nucleotide sequence: TGTGCCAGCAGCAGACCCTTCACTAGCGGGTCAACCAATGAGCAGTTCTTC.

This clone came up once. V gene TRBV10-1 combines with J gene TRBJ2-7; D unclear. The CDR3 covers 14 residues. Germline values: CDR1 WNHNN, CDR2 SYGVQD (reference sequence). Between the trimmed V and J ends, which lost 3 bases and 2 bases, there was a span of 11 bases. The CDR3 spells CASSDTGSTYEQYF. CDR3 bases: TGCGCCAGCAGTGATACGGGTTCTACCTACGAGCAGTACTTC.

The chain carries TRBV11-2 and TRBJ2-7; TRBD2 matches at 14 bases. Trimming took 5 bases from V and 5 from J; bases not matched to a gene: 14. The CDR3 contains 18 residues. In germline, CDR1 is SGHAT, CDR2 FQNNGV. CDR3 nucleotide sequence: TGTGCCAGCAGCCAGTCCCTATCCGGGACTAGCGGGAGCCACGAGCAGTACTTC. This gives the protein CASSQSLSGTSGSHEQYF.

The chain is built from TRBV6-6 and TRBJ1-5, with TRBD1 matching 7 bases. Germline assignment: CDR1 MNHNY and CDR2 SVGAGI (reference sequence). This CDR3 has 15 residues. V dropped 2 bases and J dropped 6; count of bases not matched to a gene: 7. CDR3 region: CASSYVRDRAQPQHF. CDR3 sequence (DNA): TGTGCCAGCAGTTACGTCCGTGACAGGGCTCAGCCCCAGCATTTT.

CDR3 coding DNA: TGTGCCACCAGTGATTTAAGCGTAAGCGGGGAGCTGTTTTTT. Translated: CATSDLSVSGELFF. The chain is built from TRBV24-1 and TRBJ2-2; D unclear. This CDR3 has 14 residues. From germline, CDR1 is KGHDR and CDR2 SFDVKD. V gave up 1 base and J gave up 7 bases, with 9 bases separating them.

This sequence joins TRBV6-5 and TRBJ1-5; 10 nucleotides agree with TRBD1. This CDR3 is built from 15 residues. Unmatched junction bases numbered 7, after V lost 5 bases and J lost 6 bases. Germline-derived CDR1 and CDR2 are MNHEY and SVGAGI. The CDR3 bases are TGTGCCAGCAGTACTACGACAGGGGGCACTCAGCCCCAGCATTTT. Translated, it gives CASSTTTGGTQPQHF.

The rearrangement links TRBV10-3 to TRBJ2-2; 10 nucleotides agree with TRBD2. J gave up 0 bases and V 4 bases, and 2 bases lay outside the gene matches. Germline V CDR1 and CDR2: ENHRY, SYGVKD. The CDR3 runs 16 residues. CDR3 DNA sequence: TGTGCCATCAGTGGGACTAGCGGTGCGAACACCGGGGAGCTGTTTTTT. Translating it yields CAISGTSGANTGELFF.

The chain uses TRBV6-6 and TRBJ1-5; 10 nucleotides align to TRBD1. Germline V gene lookup returns CDR1 MNHNY and CDR2 SVGAGI (reference sequence). This CDR3 is 13 amino acids long. V shed 5 bases and J 11 bases; nucleotides not matched to a gene: 6. Here the CDR3 DNA reads TGTGCCAGCAGTCCCGACAGGGGGCTGGCCCAGCATTTT. Its translation is CASSPDRGLAQHF.

This chain joins TRBV14 and TRBJ2-7, with 12 bases aligning to TRBD1. The germline gives CDR1 SGHDN, CDR2 FVKESK. V was clipped by 1 base and J by 5 bases; unmatched bases: 3. This CDR3 is 15 amino acids long. Here the CDR3 reads CASSQVGTGGHEQYF. For the CDR3, the DNA is TGTGCCAGCAGCCAAGTAGGGACAGGGGGCCACGAGCAGTACTTC. Supplemented by reference TRBV14 and TRBJ2-7, the full variable domain reads EAGVTQFPSHSVIEKGQTVTLRCDPISGHDNLYWYRRVMGKEIKFLLHFVKESKQDESGMPNNRFLAERTGGTYSTLKVQPAELEDSGVYFCASSQVGTGGHEQYFGPGTRLTVT.

DNA of the CDR3: TGTGCCAGCAGCCCCAGGACAGGCTCCTACGAGCAGTACTTC. It is translated as CASSPRTGSYEQYF. The genes are TRBV9 and TRBJ2-7; 7 bases align to TRBD1. CDR3 size: 14 residues. The V segment lost 4 bases and the J segment 0 bases; nucleotides outside the gene matches: 4. Looked up from germline, CDR1 is SGDLS and CDR2 is YYNGEE.

The rearrangement joins TRBV18 to TRBJ2-5, with D perhaps matching TRBD2 (6 bases). V was trimmed by 5 bases and J by 2 bases, leaving 9 bases between them. Per the germline V gene, CDR1 is KGHSH and CDR2 is LQKENI. The CDR3 has 13 residues. The CDR3 sequence is CASSGSGQETQYF. In DNA form, the CDR3 reads TGTGCCAGCTCAGGCAGCGGGCAAGAGACCCAGTACTTC.

The chain uses TRBV11-2 and TRBJ2-1; TRBD2 aligns across 9 bases. Germline assignment: CDR1 SGHAT and CDR2 FQNNGV. After removal of 5 bases from V and 0 bases from J, the junction contained 11 bases not matched to a gene. This CDR3 is built from 18 residues. CDR3 protein: CASSPLKGGRVSYNEQFF. Here the CDR3 DNA reads TGTGCCAGCAGCCCCCTCAAGGGCGGGAGGGTCTCCTACAATGAGCAGTTCTTC.

This rearrangement joins TRBV6-5 to TRBJ1-5; D is perhaps TRBD1 (5 bases). Trimming took 5 bases from V and 1 from J, leaving 12 bases between them. Germline lookup yields CDR1 MNHEY and CDR2 SVGAGI. The CDR3 consists of 15 residues. The CDR3 nucleotides are TGTGCCAGCAGTCCATCCCGGGGGAGCAATCAGCCCCAGCATTTT. Its translation: CASSPSRGSNQPQHF.

The chain uses TRBV27 and TRBJ1-1; TRBD1 is a possible D gene (5 bases). The germline V and J ends were trimmed by 1 base and 5 bases, with 11 bases remaining between them. Germline assignment: CDR1 MNHEY and CDR2 SMNVEV (reference sequence). The CDR3 spans 14 residues. This CDR3 reads CASSLYNQGTEAFF. The DNA for the CDR3 is TGTGCCAGCAGTTTATATAACCAGGGAACTGAAGCTTTCTTT.